Given below is one TCR beta chain in context. Its specificity is unknown. A quantitative 5'-RACE method, one with molecular barcodes, was used to make TCR beta libraries. TCRdb analysed the 5' RACE reads with MiXCR anew, one entry per CDR3 protein. The data show about 540,000 distinct CDR3 sequences, 10% to 15% seen once. This specimen belongs to a study of CD8 T cells in ankylosing spondylitis. The CDR3 length is 16 residues. Germline CDR1 is PRHDT and CDR2 is FYEKMQ (reference sequence). The V segment lost 5 bases and the J segment 8 bases; nucleotides outside the gene matches: 10. Study results and caveats: Made up of 7 to 9 highly homologous variants, a TCR beta motif appeared characteristic of ankylosing spondylitis blood.

The J gene is TRBJ2-1, the V gene TRBV13, with TRBD2 identical over 12 bases. Specimen: blood, either unsorted or a sorted T cell fraction (not recorded which). The sequence was collected from a male donor with ankylosing spondylitis. The CDR3 reads CASSPSRTSGTHEQFF. Written as DNA, the CDR3 is TGTGCCAGCAGCCCTTCCCGGACTAGCGGGACACATGAGCAGTTCTTC.